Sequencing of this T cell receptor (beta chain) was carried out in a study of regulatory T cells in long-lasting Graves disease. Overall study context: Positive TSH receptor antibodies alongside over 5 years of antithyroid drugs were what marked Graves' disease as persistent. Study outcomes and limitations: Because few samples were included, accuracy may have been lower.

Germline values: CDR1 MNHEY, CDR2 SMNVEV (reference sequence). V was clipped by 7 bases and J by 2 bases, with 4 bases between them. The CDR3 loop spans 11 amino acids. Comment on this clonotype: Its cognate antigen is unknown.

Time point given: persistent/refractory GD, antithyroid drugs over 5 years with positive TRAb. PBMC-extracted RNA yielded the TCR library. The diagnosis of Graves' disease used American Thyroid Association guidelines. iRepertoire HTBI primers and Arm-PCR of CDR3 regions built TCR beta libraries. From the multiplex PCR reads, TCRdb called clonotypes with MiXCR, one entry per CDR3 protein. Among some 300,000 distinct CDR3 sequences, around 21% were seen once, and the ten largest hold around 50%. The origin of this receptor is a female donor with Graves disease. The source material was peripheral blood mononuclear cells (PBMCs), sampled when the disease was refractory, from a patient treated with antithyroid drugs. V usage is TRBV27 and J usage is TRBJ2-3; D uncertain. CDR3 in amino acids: CASKATDTQYF. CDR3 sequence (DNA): TGTGCCAGCAAAGCCACAGATACGCAGTATTTT.